Following are 27 T cell receptor beta chains from one sample sequenced in a study of blood T cell repertoires in COVID-19. This table comes from immunoSEQ multiplex PCR, and its TCRdb copy is limited to in-frame clones, with some not included. The table lists some 190,000 clones, more than 80% of them singletons. What was sequenced was peripheral blood. The receptors shown here come from a woman aged 60-75 years with acute or convalescent COVID-19.

The chain recombines TRBV7-3 with TRBJ2-1; maybe TRBD1 (6 bases). The CDR3 consists of 12 residues. Germline loops: CDR1 SGHTA, CDR2 FQGTGA. The V gene lost 3 bases and the J gene lost 10 bases, with 10 bases spanning the gap. The CDR3 reads CASSLGGGEQFF. The CDR3 DNA sequence: TGTGCCAGCAGCTTGGGTGGGGGCGAGCAGTTCTTC.

The J gene is TRBJ1-2, the V gene TRBV19, with a tentative D call TRBD1 (6 bases). The germline V gene has CDR1 LNHDA and CDR2 SQIVND (reference sequence). V was cut by 2 bases and J by 8 bases, with 9 bases left in between. The CDR3 is made up of 12 amino acids. The chain's CDR3 is CASSITGGGYTF. The CDR3 DNA reads TGTGCCAGTAGTATAACTGGGGGCGGCTACACCTTC.

Here the CDR3 DNA reads TGTGCCAGCAGCCTCAGTGGGTCGGGACAGGGGAAGGTGACCCTCCACTTT. Protein: CASSLSGSGQGKVTLHF. The rearrangement uses TRBV3-1 (or the pseudogene TRBV3-2) and TRBJ1-6; 10 bases agree with TRBD1. The germline CDR1 and CDR2 sequences are LGHDT and YNNKEL (reference sequence). There are 17 residues in the CDR3. The trim removed 4 bases at V and 14 bases at J, leaving 17 bases unmatched.

This chain connects TRBV18 to TRBJ2-1; 8 bases align to TRBD1. The J segment lost 5 bases and the V segment lost 0 bases, leaving 6 bases of the junction unmatched. Germline values: CDR1 KGHSH, CDR2 LQKENI. The CDR3 loop spans 16 amino acids. The CDR3, as DNA: TGTGCCAGCTCACCACCGACGGGACAGGACAACAATGAGCAGTTCTTC. This gives the protein CASSPPTGQDNNEQFF.

This clone was detected only once. Different DNA sequences within this sample yield the same CDR3. V is TRBV10-1 and J is TRBJ2-5; D call uncertain. CDR1 WNHNN and CDR2 SYGVQD come from the germline V gene (reference sequence). The CDR3 runs to 14 residues. Trimming removed 0 bases at V and 2 bases at J, with 7 bases between. The CDR3 reads CASSESAGQETQYF. The CDR3 region has the DNA TGCGCCAGCAGTGAGTCAGCAGGACAAGAGACCCAGTACTTC.

The CDR3 loop reads CASSQDAGLALGGQFF. CDR3 sequence (DNA): TGTGCCAGCAGCCAAGATGCGGGACTAGCCCTAGGAGGGCAGTTCTTC. This chain joins TRBV3-1 (or the pseudogene TRBV3-2) and TRBJ2-1, with 9 bases matching TRBD2. This CDR3 region has 16 residues. Germline CDR1 is LGHDT and CDR2 is YNNKEL (reference sequence). With V trimmed by 0 bases and J by 12 bases, 12 bases remained unmatched.

The rearrangement links TRBV28 to TRBJ1-2, with D perhaps matching TRBD1 (6 bases). CDR1 is MDHEN and CDR2 is SYDVKM in the germline V gene. This CDR3 contains 15 residues. With 10 bases removed from V and 6 bases from J, the gap between germline ends came to 24 bases. Written as DNA, the CDR3 is TGTGCCACTCCCAGGGGTCTGGGGTTGAATGATGGCTACACCTTC. Its protein product is CATPRGLGLNDGYTF.

Remarks on this clone: At one end, the junction sequence differs from germline, possibly due to a read error. The gene calls are TRBV19 and TRBJ2-2; 7 nucleotides match TRBD1. The CDR3 extends over 16 amino acids. Germline V CDR1 and CDR2: LNHDA, SQIVND (reference sequence). This chain's CDR3 is CASSIRQGSKTGELFF. As DNA, the CDR3 is TGTGCCAGTAGTATACGACAGGGATCGAAAACCGGGGAGCTGTTTTTT.

The genes are TRBV5-1 and TRBJ2-1, with 9 bases that match TRBD2. There are 16 residues in the CDR3. The germline V gene encodes CDR1 SGHRS and CDR2 YFSETQ. V was pared by 4 bases and J by 6 bases, with 11 bases of the junction left unmatched. CDR3 sequence (DNA): TGCGCCAGCAGCACCTTAGCGGGAGTTGGTGCCAATGAGCAGTTCTTC. Its translation: CASSTLAGVGANEQFF.

The chain carries TRBV15 and TRBJ1-1; 7 nucleotides agree with TRBD1. The CDR3 spans 12 residues. The germline V gene encodes CDR1 LNHNV and CDR2 YYDKDF (reference sequence). The V segment lost 5 bases and the J segment 10 bases; nucleotides outside the gene matches: 7. The CDR3: CATSPTGSPAFF. For the CDR3, the DNA is TGTGCCACCAGCCCGACAGGGAGTCCAGCTTTCTTT. The full variable domain, rest sourced from reference TRBV15 and TRBJ1-1, is DAMVIQNPRYQVTQFGKPVTLSCSQTLNHNVMYWYQQKSSQAPKLLFHYYDKDFNNEADTPDNFQSRRPNTSFCFLDIRSPGLGDTAMYLCATSPTGSPAFFGQGTRLTVV.

J is TRBJ2-1 and V is TRBV19, with 8 bases lining up with TRBD2. J was trimmed by 5 bases and V by 6 bases; bases with no gene match: 15. CDR3 length: 17 residues. Per the germline V gene, CDR1 is LNHDA and CDR2 is SQIVND (reference sequence). The CDR3 nucleotides are TGTGCCAGTAGGCCCCGGGATGGCGGGAGGAGGAACAATGAGCAGTTCTTC. It specifies CASRPRDGGRRNNEQFF.

This clone was seen a handful of times. The CDR3, as DNA: TGTGCCAGCTCACTTGGGAGAGATAACTATGGCTACACCTTC. Protein sequence: CASSLGRDNYGYTF. The chain has TRBV18 and TRBJ1-2; no reliable D call. Germline CDR1 reads KGHSH; CDR2 reads LQKENI. The ends were cut back, 4 bases at V and 1 base at J, with 10 bases in the middle. This CDR3 is 14 amino acids long.

CDR3 loop: CASSLPVGASSYNEQFF. CDR3 sequence (DNA): TGTGCCAGCAGCCTCCCGGTGGGAGCCTCCTCCTACAATGAGCAGTTCTTC. The chain has TRBV9 and TRBJ2-1; maybe TRBD2 (5 bases). The CDR3 is 17 residues long. V lost 4 bases and J 0 bases, leaving 17 bases between the germline ends. Germline-derived CDR1 and CDR2 are SGDLS and YYNGEE.

The chain combines TRBV5-1 with TRBJ1-5; D not certain. Trimming stripped 0 bases from V and 5 bases from J, with 12 bases between. CDR1 and CDR2 from the germline V gene are SGHRS and YFSETQ. The CDR3 runs to 15 residues. The CDR3 region is CASSLEGGLDQPQHF. The CDR3, as DNA: TGCGCCAGCAGCTTGGAAGGAGGCCTTGATCAGCCCCAGCATTTT.

This sequence joins TRBV25-1 and TRBJ1-1, with 7 bases lining up with TRBD1. CDR3 length: 16 residues. Per the germline V gene, CDR1 is MGHDK and CDR2 is SYGVNS. V lost 1 base to trimming and J lost 4 bases; unmatched junction nucleotides: 9. Here the CDR3 DNA reads TGTGCCAGCAGTGAATTTAGGGGGCAGGGCCTCACTGAAGCTTTCTTT. Its protein product is CASSEFRGQGLTEAFF.

The chain combines TRBV7-9 with TRBJ2-1; a possible D gene is TRBD2 (5 bases). Germline-derived CDR1 and CDR2 are SEHNR and FQNEAQ (reference sequence). Trimming removed 7 bases at V and 4 bases at J, with 8 bases between. This CDR3 has 12 amino acids. CDR3 DNA sequence: TGTGCCAGCAACCCGGGATACAATGAGCAGTTCTTC. Protein sequence: CASNPGYNEQFF.

The chain uses TRBV19 and TRBJ2-1; possible D gene TRBD2, 6 bases. Germline lookup yields CDR1 LNHDA and CDR2 SQIVND (reference sequence). Between the trimmed V and J ends, which lost 4 bases and 3 bases, there was a span of 10 bases. The CDR3 is 14 amino acids. The CDR3 DNA sequence: TGTGCCAGTAGTACGGAGGGGATCTACAATGAGCAGTTCTTC. This encodes CASSTEGIYNEQFF.

The chain combines TRBV21-1 with TRBJ2-1; TRBD1 is taken as the D call from the table, unchecked against the DNA. TRBV21-1 constitutes a pseudogene. This CDR3 contains 16 residues. The CDR3 region has the DNA TGTGCCAGCAGCAAAGATCGGGTACAGGGCTACAATGAGCAGTTCTTC. This codes for CASSKDRVQGYNEQFF.

The chain joins TRBV30 to TRBJ1-1, with TRBD1 identical over 10 bases. The germline V gene has CDR1 GTSNPN and CDR2 SVGIG (reference sequence). Trimming cost V 1 base and J 5 bases; bases outside gene matches: 10. The CDR3 sequence is 16 residues long. CDR3 sequence reads: CAWSGGQGKRRTEAFF. CDR3 bases: TGTGCCTGGAGTGGGGGACAGGGGAAAAGAAGGACTGAAGCTTTCTTT.

A single count supports this clone. The V gene is TRBV3-1 (or the pseudogene TRBV3-2), the J gene TRBJ1-1, with unresolved D. CDR3 length: 14 amino acids. V was cut by 0 bases and J by 7 bases, with 12 bases left in between. Germline assignment: CDR1 LGHDT and CDR2 YNNKEL (reference sequence). The CDR3 spells CASSQDSRVGEAFF. CDR3 DNA sequence: TGTGCCAGCAGCCAAGATTCCCGCGTCGGTGAAGCTTTCTTT.

V usage is TRBV11-2 and J usage is TRBJ1-1, with TRBD1 identical over 8 bases. J gave up 8 bases and V 3 bases, and 14 bases lay outside the gene matches. The V gene's germline CDR1 is SGHAT and CDR2 FQNNGV. This CDR3 comprises 16 residues. This CDR3 reads CASSFLYGSRQGEAFF. The CDR3 DNA follows: TGTGCCAGCAGCTTTCTATACGGGTCCAGACAGGGGGAAGCTTTCTTT.

The genes are TRBV9 and TRBJ2-1; 7 bases line up with TRBD2. The CDR3 contains 15 residues. The germline V gene encodes CDR1 SGDLS and CDR2 YYNGEE. The V segment lost 7 bases and the J segment 4 bases; nucleotides outside the gene matches: 11. CDR3 sequence: CASSPAAGEYNEQFF. The DNA of the CDR3 is TGTGCCAGCTCCCCGGCGGCGGGAGAGTACAATGAGCAGTTCTTC.

The chain links TRBV5-1 to TRBJ1-6; 9 positions agree with TRBD1. The V gene end was trimmed by 3 bases and the J gene end by 8 bases; junction bases not matched to a gene: 15. CDR3 length: 18 residues. Germline V gene data show CDR1 as SGHRS and CDR2 as YFSETQ. The CDR3 DNA reads as TGCGCCAGCAGCTCCCAGCCCGACAGGGGGTTTTTTGATTCACCCCTCCACTTT. Its protein product is CASSSQPDRGFFDSPLHF.

V usage is TRBV28 and J usage is TRBJ1-2, with D possibly being TRBD1 (5 bases). Between the trimmed V and J ends, which lost 3 bases and 3 bases, there was a span of 11 bases. The CDR3 contains 14 residues. Germline V gene lookup returns CDR1 MDHEN and CDR2 SYDVKM. CDR3 loop: CASSFGRVHYGYTF. In nucleotides, the CDR3 is TGTGCCAGCAGTTTCGGCAGGGTCCACTATGGCTACACCTTC.

The V gene is TRBV6-6, the J gene TRBJ2-1, with TRBD2 matching over 8 bases. J was trimmed by 5 bases and V by 7 bases; bases with no gene match: 7. Germline-derived CDR1 and CDR2 are MNHNY and SVGAGI (reference sequence). The CDR3 loop spans 14 amino acids. The CDR3 reads CASNVASGHNEQFF. In nucleotides, the CDR3 is TGTGCCAGCAATGTCGCTAGCGGGCACAATGAGCAGTTCTTC.

This chain connects TRBV12-5 to TRBJ2-5, with 7 bases matching TRBD1. Germline assignment: CDR1 LGHNT and CDR2 FRNRAP. This CDR3 is 17 amino acids long. J gave up 3 bases and V 0 bases, and 10 bases lay outside the gene matches. The CDR3 sequence is CASGLVHIRGWKETQYF. The CDR3 coding sequence is TGTGCTAGTGGTTTGGTTCACATCAGGGGGTGGAAAGAGACCCAGTACTTC.

This chain uses TRBV6-1 with TRBJ1-2, with 8 bases lining up with TRBD1. CDR1 is MNHNS, CDR2 SASEGT, per germline. The V gene end was trimmed by 1 base and the J gene end by 14 bases; junction bases not matched to a gene: 9. The CDR3 runs 13 residues. CDR3 amino acids: CASSEGSGTGVTF. The CDR3, as DNA: TGTGCCAGCAGTGAAGGTTCTGGGACAGGTGTGACCTTC.